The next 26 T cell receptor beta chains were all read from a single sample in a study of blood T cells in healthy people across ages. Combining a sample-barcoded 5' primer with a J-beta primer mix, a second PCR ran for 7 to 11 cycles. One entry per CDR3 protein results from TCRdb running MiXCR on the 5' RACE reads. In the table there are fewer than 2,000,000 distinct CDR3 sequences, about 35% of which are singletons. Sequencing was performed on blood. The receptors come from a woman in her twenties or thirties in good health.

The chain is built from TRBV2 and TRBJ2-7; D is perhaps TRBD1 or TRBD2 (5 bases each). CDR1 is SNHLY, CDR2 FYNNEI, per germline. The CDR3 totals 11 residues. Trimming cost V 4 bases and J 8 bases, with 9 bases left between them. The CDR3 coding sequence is TGTGCCAGCAGTGCCCCGGGGCAGCAGTACTTC. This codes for CASSAPGQQYF.

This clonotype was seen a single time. The CDR3 DNA sequence: TGCGCCAGCAGCTTGGATCCCTGGGGTGAGCAGTTCTTC. Encoded protein: CASSLDPWGEQFF. V gene TRBV5-1 combines with J gene TRBJ2-1; D is ambiguous. Germline CDR1 SGHRS, CDR2 YFSETQ. There are 13 residues in the CDR3. V dropped 0 bases and J dropped 9 bases, with 10 bases sitting between them.

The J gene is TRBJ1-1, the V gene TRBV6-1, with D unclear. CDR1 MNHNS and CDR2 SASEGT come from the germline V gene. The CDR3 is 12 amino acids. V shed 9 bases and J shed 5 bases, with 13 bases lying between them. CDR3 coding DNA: TGTGCCAGTCAATTGGGTCGGACTGAAGCTTTCTTT. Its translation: CASQLGRTEAFF.

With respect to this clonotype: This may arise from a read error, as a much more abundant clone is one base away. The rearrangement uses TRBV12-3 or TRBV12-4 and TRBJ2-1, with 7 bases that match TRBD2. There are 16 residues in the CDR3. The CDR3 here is CAGSFPSGSSYNEQFF. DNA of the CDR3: TGTGCCGGCAGTTTCCCTAGCGGTAGCTCCTACAATGAGCAGTTCTTC.

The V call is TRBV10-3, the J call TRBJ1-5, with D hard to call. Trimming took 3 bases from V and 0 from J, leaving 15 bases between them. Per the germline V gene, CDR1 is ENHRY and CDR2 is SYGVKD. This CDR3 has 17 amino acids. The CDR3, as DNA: TGTGCCATCAGTGATCCCGGACCGACTTATAGCAATCAGCCCCAGCATTTT. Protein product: CAISDPGPTYSNQPQHF.

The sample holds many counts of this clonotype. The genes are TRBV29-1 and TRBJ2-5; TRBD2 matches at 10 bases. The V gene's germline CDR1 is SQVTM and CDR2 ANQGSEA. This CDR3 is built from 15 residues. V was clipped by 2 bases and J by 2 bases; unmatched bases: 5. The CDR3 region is CSVEPGLAQQETQYF. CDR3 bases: TGCAGCGTTGAACCGGGACTAGCGCAACAAGAGACCCAGTACTTC.

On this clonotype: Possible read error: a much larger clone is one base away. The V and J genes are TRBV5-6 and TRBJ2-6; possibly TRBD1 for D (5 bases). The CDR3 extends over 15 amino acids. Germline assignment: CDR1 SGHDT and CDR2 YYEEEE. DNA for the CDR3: TGTGCCAGCAGCTTGGGTGCGCCTGGGGCCAACGCCCTGACTTTC. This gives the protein CASSLGAPGANALTF.

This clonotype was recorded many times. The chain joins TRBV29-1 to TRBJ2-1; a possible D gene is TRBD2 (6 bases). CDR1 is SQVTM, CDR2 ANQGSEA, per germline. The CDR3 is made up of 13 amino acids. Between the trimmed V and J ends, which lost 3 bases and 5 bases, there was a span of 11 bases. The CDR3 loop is CSVEGRKNNEQFF. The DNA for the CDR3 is TGCAGCGTTGAGGGGAGGAAAAACAATGAGCAGTTCTTC.

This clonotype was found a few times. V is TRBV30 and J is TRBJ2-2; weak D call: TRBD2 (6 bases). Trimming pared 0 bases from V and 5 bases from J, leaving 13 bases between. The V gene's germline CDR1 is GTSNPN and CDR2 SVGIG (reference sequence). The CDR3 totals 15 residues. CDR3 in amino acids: CAWSVFGGGTGELFF. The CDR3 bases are TGTGCCTGGAGTGTATTTGGGGGAGGAACCGGGGAGCTGTTTTTT.

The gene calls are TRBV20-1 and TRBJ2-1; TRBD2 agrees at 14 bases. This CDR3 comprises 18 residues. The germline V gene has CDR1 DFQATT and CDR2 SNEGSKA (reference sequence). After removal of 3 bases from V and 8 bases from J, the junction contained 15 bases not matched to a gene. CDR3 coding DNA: TGCAGTGCTAGCCGCCCTCCCCAGACTAGCGGGGGGGCGGATGAGCAGTTCTTC. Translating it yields CSASRPPQTSGGADEQFF.

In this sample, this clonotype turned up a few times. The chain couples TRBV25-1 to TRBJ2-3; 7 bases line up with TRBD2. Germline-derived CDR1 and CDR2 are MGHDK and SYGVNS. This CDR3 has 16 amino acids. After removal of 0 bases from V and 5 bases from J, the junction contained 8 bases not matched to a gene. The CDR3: CASSEYTGGGIDTQYF. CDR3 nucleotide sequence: TGTGCCAGCAGTGAATATACGGGAGGAGGCATAGATACGCAGTATTTT.

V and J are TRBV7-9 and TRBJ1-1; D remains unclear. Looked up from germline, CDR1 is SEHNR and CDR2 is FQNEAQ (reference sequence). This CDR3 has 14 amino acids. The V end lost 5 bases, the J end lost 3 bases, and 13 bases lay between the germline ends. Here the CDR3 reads CASSPKRVDTEAFF. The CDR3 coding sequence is TGTGCCAGCAGCCCAAAGAGGGTTGACACTGAAGCTTTCTTT.

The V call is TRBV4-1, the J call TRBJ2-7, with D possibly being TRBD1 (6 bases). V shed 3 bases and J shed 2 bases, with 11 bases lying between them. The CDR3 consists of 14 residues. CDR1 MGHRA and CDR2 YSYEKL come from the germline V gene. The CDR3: CASSQVTGTYEQYF. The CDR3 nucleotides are TGCGCCAGCAGCCAGGTGACAGGTACCTACGAGCAGTACTTC.

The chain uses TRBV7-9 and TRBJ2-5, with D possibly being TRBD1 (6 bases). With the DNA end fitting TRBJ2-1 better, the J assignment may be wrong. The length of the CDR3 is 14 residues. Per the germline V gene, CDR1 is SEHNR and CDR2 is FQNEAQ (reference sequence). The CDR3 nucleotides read TGTGCCAGCAGCTTAGCGAGGAGTAGAGGGGGGCAGTTCTTC. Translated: CASSLARSRGGQFF.

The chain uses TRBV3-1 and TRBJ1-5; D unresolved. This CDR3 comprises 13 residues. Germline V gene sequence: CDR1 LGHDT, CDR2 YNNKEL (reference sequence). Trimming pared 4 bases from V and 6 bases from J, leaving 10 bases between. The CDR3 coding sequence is TGTGCCAGCAGCCCGTCAACGTTTCAGCCCCAGCATTTT. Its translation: CASSPSTFQPQHF.

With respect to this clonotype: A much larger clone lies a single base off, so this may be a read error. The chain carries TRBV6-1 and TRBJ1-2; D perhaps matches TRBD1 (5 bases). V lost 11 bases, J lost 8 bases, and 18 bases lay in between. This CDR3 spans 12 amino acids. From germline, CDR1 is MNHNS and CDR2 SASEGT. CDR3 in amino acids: CAGHRQKSGYTF. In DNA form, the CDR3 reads TGTGCCGGCCACAGACAGAAGTCAGGCTACACCTTC.

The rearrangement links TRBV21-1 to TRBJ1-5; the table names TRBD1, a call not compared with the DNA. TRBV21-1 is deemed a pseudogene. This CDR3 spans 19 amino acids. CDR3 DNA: TGTGCCAGCAGCACCCCCGGGACAGGGAAGGATTATAGCAATCAGCCCCAGCATTTT. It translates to CASSTPGTGKDYSNQPQHF.

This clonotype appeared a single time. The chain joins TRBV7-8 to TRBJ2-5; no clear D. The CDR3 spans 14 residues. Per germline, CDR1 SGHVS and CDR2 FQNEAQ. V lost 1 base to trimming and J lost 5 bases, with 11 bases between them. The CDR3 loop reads CASSLGIGSETQYF. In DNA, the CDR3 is TGTGCCAGCAGCTTAGGGATTGGCTCTGAGACCCAGTACTTC. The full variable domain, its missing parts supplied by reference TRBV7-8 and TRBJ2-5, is GAGVSQSPRYKVAKRGQDVALRCDPISGHVSLFWYQQALGQGPEFLTYFQNEAQLDKSGLPSDRFFAERPEGSVSTLKIQRTQQEDSAVYLCASSLGIGSETQYFGPGTRLLVL.

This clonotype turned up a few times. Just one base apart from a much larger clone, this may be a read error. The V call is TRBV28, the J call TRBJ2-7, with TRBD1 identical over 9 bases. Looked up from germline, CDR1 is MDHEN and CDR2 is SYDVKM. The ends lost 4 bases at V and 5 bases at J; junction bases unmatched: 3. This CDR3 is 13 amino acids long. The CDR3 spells CASSSGQGNEQYF. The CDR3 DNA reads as TGTGCCAGCAGTTCCGGACAGGGGAACGAGCAGTACTTC.

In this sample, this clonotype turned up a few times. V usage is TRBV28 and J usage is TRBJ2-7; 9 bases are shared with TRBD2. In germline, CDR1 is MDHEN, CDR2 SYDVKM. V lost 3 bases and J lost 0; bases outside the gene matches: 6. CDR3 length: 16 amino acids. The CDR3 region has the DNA TGTGCCAGCAGTTTCCCTCTAGCGGGATACTCCTACGAGCAGTACTTC. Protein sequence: CASSFPLAGYSYEQYF.

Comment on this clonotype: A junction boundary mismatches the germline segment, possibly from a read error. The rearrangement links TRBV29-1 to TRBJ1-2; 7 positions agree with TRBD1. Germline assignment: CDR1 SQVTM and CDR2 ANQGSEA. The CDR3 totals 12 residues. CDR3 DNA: TGCAGCGTTTTGGACAGGATCTATGGCTACACTTTC. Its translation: CSVLDRIYGYTF.

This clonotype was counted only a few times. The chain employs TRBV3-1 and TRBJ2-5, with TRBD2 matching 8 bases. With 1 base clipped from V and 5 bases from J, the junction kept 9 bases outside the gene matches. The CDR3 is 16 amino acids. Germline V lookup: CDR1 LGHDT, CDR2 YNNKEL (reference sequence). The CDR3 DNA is TGTGCCAGCAGCCAAGCTCAGCGGGAGCTGTGGGAGACCCAGTACTTC. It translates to CASSQAQRELWETQYF.

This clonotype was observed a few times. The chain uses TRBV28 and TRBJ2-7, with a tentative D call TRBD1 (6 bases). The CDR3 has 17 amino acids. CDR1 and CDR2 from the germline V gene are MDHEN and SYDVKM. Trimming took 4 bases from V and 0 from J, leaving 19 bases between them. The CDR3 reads CASSSALGGQSSYEQYF. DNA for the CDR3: TGTGCCAGCAGTTCGGCGTTAGGGGGACAATCCTCCTACGAGCAGTACTTC.

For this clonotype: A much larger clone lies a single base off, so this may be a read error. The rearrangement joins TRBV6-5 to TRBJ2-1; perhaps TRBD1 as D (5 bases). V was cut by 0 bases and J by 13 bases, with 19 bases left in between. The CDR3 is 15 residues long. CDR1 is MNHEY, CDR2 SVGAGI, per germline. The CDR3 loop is CASSYSRQSLETQFF. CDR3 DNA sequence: TGTGCCAGCAGTTACTCACGACAGAGCTTAGAGACCCAGTTCTTC.

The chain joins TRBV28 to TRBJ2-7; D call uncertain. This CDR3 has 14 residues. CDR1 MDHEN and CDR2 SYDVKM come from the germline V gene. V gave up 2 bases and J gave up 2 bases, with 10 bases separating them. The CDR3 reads CASSLELSTYEQYF. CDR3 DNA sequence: TGTGCCAGCAGTTTAGAATTGAGTACCTACGAGCAGTACTTC.

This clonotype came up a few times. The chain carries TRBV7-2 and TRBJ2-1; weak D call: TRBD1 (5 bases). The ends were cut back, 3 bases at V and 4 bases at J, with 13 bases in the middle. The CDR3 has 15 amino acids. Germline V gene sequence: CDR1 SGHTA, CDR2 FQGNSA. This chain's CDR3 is CASSFDSTSYNEQFF. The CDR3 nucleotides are TGTGCCAGCAGCTTCGACAGTACTTCATACAATGAGCAGTTCTTC.